The next 15 T cell receptor beta chains were all read from a single sample in a study of control samples from healthy donors and cancer patients. Produced via immunoSEQ multiplex PCR; TCRdb's table is partial and in-frame only. Of roughly 86,000 clones in the sample, 91% are singletons; the top ten hold around a sixth. Sequenced sample: blood. These receptors originate from a man aged 25-40 years in good health.

The chain links TRBV2 to TRBJ1-4; D ambiguous. V was cut by 7 bases and J by 5 bases, with 17 bases left in between. CDR1 is SNHLY, CDR2 FYNNEI, per germline. This CDR3 region has 15 residues. The CDR3 nucleotides are TGTGCCAGCAACCTTACCCCAAAGGTGAATGAAAAACTGTTTTTT. Amino acids: CASNLTPKVNEKLFF.

This chain joins TRBV28 and TRBJ1-6; no definite D call. CDR3 size: 11 residues. The germline V gene encodes CDR1 MDHEN and CDR2 SYDVKM. The V end was cut by 5 bases, the J end by 7 bases, with 3 bases between. CDR3: CASSTNSPLHF. DNA for the CDR3: TGTGCCAGCAGTACAAATTCACCCCTCCACTTT.

The rearrangement uses TRBV19 and TRBJ2-7, with D possibly TRBD2 on 6 matching bases. Trimming removed 5 bases from V and 0 bases from J, with 14 bases in between. The germline V gene has CDR1 LNHDA and CDR2 SQIVND (reference sequence). This CDR3 has 15 amino acids. The CDR3 region has the DNA TGTGCCAGTAGTGAGGGAAGCGGGCTCTCCTACGAGCAGTACTTC. It is translated as CASSEGSGLSYEQYF.

The V and J genes are TRBV27 and TRBJ2-5; D is undetermined. The ends were cut back, 5 bases at V and 2 bases at J, with 15 bases in the middle. The CDR3 contains 15 residues. From germline, CDR1 is MNHEY and CDR2 SMNVEV (reference sequence). CDR3: CASSALSLVQETQYF. The CDR3 nucleotides read TGTGCCAGCAGTGCCTTATCCCTAGTGCAAGAGACCCAGTACTTC.

The sample holds a few counts of this clone. The rearrangement uses TRBV19 and TRBJ2-6, with D perhaps matching TRBD2 (5 bases). Germline CDR1 LNHDA, CDR2 SQIVND (reference sequence). The CDR3 runs 17 residues. V was pared by 4 bases and J by 0 bases, with 13 bases between. The CDR3 sequence: CASSSQATSSGANVLTF. CDR3 coding DNA: TGTGCCAGTAGTAGCCAGGCAACTAGCTCTGGGGCCAACGTCCTGACTTTC. The complete variable domain, with remaining parts taken from reference TRBV19 and TRBJ2-6, reads DGGITQSPKYLFRKEGQNVTLSCEQNLNHDAMYWYRQDPGQGLRLIYYSQIVNDFQKGDIAEGYSVSREKKESFPLTVTSAQKNPTAFYLCASSSQATSSGANVLTFGAGSRLTVL.

The chain employs TRBV7-2 and TRBJ1-3, with TRBD1 identical over 10 bases. Germline assignment: CDR1 SGHTA and CDR2 FQGNSA. The CDR3 totals 15 residues. V trimming: 5 bases; J trimming: 6 bases; junction bases outside the gene matches: 7. CDR3 region: CASSRTGGSKNTIYF. The CDR3, as DNA: TGTGCCAGCAGCCGGACAGGGGGTTCTAAAAACACCATATATTTT.

This chain connects TRBV7-8 to TRBJ2-5; unclear D gene. Trimming took off 5 bases at V and 4 bases at J, with 17 bases between the two ends. The CDR3 contains 15 residues. CDR1 and CDR2 from the germline V gene are SGHVS and FQNEAQ. CDR3 bases: TGTGCCAGCAGCCCCCTCGATTTCCGGGTAGAGACCCAGTACTTC. It specifies CASSPLDFRVETQYF.

V gene TRBV11-3 combines with J gene TRBJ1-3; D is undetermined. This CDR3 spans 15 amino acids. Germline CDR1 reads SGHNT; CDR2 reads YENEEA. V gave up 4 bases and J gave up 2 bases, with 12 bases separating them. The CDR3 region is CASSSGPEAGNTIYF. The CDR3 nucleotides are TGTGCCAGCAGCTCCGGACCTGAGGCTGGAAACACCATATATTTT.

The CDR3: CASSQDRISKNTGELFF. CDR3 nucleotides: TGTGCCAGCAGCCAAGATCGAATTTCCAAGAACACCGGGGAGCTGTTTTTT. V usage is TRBV14 and J usage is TRBJ2-2; no clear D gene. The V end lost 0 bases, the J end lost 1 base, and 12 bases lay between the germline ends. The V gene's germline CDR1 is SGHDN and CDR2 FVKESK. The CDR3 totals 17 residues.

This rearrangement joins TRBV28 to TRBJ2-7, with D possibly being TRBD2 (5 bases). This CDR3 has 14 amino acids. V shed 3 bases and J shed 4 bases, with 13 bases lying between them. CDR1 and CDR2 (germline): MDHEN, SYDVKM. The CDR3 nucleotides read TGTGCCAGCAGTTTGGGCAGAACGGGGTACGAGCAGTACTTC. Its translation: CASSLGRTGYEQYF.

The chain is built from TRBV24-1 and TRBJ1-6; D is uncertain. V gave up 6 bases and J gave up 13 bases, with 12 bases separating them. The CDR3 spans 12 residues. CDR1 is KGHDR and CDR2 is SFDVKD in the germline V gene. The CDR3 here is CATSPGLGPLHF. In DNA, the CDR3 is TGTGCCACCAGTCCGGGCCTAGGGCCCCTCCACTTT.

In this sample, this clone turned up once. The V gene is TRBV19, the J gene TRBJ1-3; 7 bases match TRBD1. CDR1 LNHDA and CDR2 SQIVND come from the germline V gene (reference sequence). The V and J ends lost 5 bases and 0 bases, in that order; junction bases with no gene match: 4. The CDR3 is 15 residues long. The CDR3 DNA follows: TGTGCCAGTAGTCCCCACAGGGGCTCTGGAAACACCATATATTTT. This codes for CASSPHRGSGNTIYF.

This clone appeared once. The chain is built from TRBV7-9 and TRBJ1-1; no clear D gene. The CDR3 sequence is 14 residues long. The germline gives CDR1 SEHNR, CDR2 FQNEAQ (reference sequence). Trimming shortened V by 6 bases and J by 11 bases, and 22 bases separated the two germline ends. Here the CDR3 reads CASSPGEQSRLAFF. The CDR3 region has the DNA TGTGCCAGCAGTCCAGGTGAACAGTCACGATTGGCTTTCTTT.

The chain employs TRBV7-2 and TRBJ1-5, with a possible D match to TRBD1 (5 bases). Trimming cost V 8 bases and J 3 bases, with 14 bases left between them. The germline CDR1 and CDR2 sequences are SGHTA and FQGNSA. The CDR3 is 14 residues long. Written as DNA, the CDR3 is TGTGCCAGCCGCAGTGGGGGGAACAATCAGCCCCAGCATTTT. Its translation is CASRSGGNNQPQHF.

The genes are TRBV19 and TRBJ2-7; D is unclear. CDR1 is LNHDA, CDR2 SQIVND, per germline (reference sequence). Trimming stripped 4 bases from V and 2 bases from J, with 9 bases between. The length of the CDR3 is 13 residues. This chain's CDR3 is CASSRTQAYEQYF. CDR3 in DNA: TGTGCCAGTAGTAGGACCCAGGCCTACGAGCAGTACTTC. The whole variable domain, remainder taken from reference TRBV19 and TRBJ2-7, is DGGITQSPKYLFRKEGQNVTLSCEQNLNHDAMYWYRQDPGQGLRLIYYSQIVNDFQKGDIAEGYSVSREKKESFPLTVTSAQKNPTAFYLCASSRTQAYEQYFGPGTRLTVT.